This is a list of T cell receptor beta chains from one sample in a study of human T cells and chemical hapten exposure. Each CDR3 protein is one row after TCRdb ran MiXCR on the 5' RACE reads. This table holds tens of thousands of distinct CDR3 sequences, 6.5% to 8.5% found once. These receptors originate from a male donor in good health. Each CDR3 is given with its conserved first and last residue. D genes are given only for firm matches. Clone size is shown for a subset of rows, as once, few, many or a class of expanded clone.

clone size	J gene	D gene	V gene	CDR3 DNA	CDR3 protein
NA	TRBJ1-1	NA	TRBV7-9	TGTGCCAGCAGCTTAGTTCGGGACAACACTGAAGCTTTCTTT	CASSLVRDNTEAFF
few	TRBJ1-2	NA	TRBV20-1	TGCAGTGCTAGAGACATGACAGGCTACACCTTC	CSARDMTGYTF
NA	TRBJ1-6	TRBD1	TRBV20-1	TGCAGTGCTAGAGAACCGGGACAGAGCAATTCACCCCTCCACTTT	CSAREPGQSNSPLHF
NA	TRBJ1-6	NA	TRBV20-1	TGCAGTGCTACCCCCTTTGAGAATTCACCCCTCCACTTT	CSATPFENSPLHF
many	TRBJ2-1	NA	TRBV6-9	TGTGCCAGCCTGAGGGACACGAGGAATGAGCAGTTCTTC	CASLRDTRNEQFF
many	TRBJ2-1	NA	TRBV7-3	TGTGCCAGCAGCCCCCAGGCTAGCGAGTACAATGAGCAGTTCTTC	CASSPQASEYNEQFF
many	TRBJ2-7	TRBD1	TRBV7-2	TGTGCCAGCAGCTCGGACAGGTTCTCCTACGAGCAGTACTTC	CASSSDRFSYEQYF
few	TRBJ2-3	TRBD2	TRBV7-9	TGTGCCAGCAGCTTAGGCTGGACTAGCGGGAGTGCAGATACGCAGTATTTT	CASSLGWTSGSADTQYF
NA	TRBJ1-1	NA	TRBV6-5	TGTGCCAGCAGTTATTCCGGACTGATCACTGAAGCTTTCTTT	CASSYSGLITEAFF
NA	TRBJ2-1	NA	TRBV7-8	TGTGCCAGCAGCCCTACCGGGACCGATTTCTACAATGAGCAGTTCTTC	CASSPTGTDFYNEQFF
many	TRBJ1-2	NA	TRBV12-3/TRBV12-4	NA	CASSSSGLPSNYGYTF
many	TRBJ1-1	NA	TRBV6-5	TGTGCCAGCAGGGGGACACTTCATTTAAACACTGAAGCTTTCTTT	CASRGTLHLNTEAFF
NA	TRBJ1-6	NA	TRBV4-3	TGCGCCAGCAGCCAAGATACCTTGTCACCCCTCCACTTT	CASSQDTLSPLHF
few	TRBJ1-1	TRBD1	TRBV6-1	TGTGCCAGCAGATACTTCGGGACAGGGTTGCGTGATGAAGCTTTCTTT	CASRYFGTGLRDEAFF
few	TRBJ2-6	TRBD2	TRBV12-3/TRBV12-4	TGTGCCAGCATTTTGCGGGGGGGCTCTGGGGCCAACGTCCTGACTTTC	CASILRGGSGANVLTF
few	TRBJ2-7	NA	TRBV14	TGTGCCAGCAACCCCTCGTTAGGATCCTACGAGCAGTACTTC	CASNPSLGSYEQYF
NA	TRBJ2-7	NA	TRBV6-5	TGTGCCAGCAGCCCGTCCCCAGGGCCCACCTACGAGCAGTACTTC	CASSPSPGPTYEQYF
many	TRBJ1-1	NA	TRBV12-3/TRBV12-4	TGTGCCAGCAGTTTGGACAGTGGGGGTAACGCTTTCTTT	CASSLDSGGNAFF
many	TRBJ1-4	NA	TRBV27	TGTGCCAGCAGTGGAGCAACTAATGAAAAACTGTTTTTT	CASSGATNEKLFF
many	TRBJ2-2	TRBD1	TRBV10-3	TGTGCCACGACAGGGGCGGACACCGGGGAGCTGTTTTTT	CATTGADTGELFF
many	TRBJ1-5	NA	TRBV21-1	TGTGCCAGCAACCTTCACTCGGGGCAGATTAGCAATCAGCCCCAGCATTTT	CASNLHSGQISNQPQHF
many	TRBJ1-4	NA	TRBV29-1	TGCAGCGTTGGAGAAGCGGGTGAAAAACTGTTTTTT	CSVGEAGEKLFF
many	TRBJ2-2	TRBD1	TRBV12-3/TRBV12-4	TGTGCCAGCAGTCTCGGGCATCCGGGACAGGGGAACACCGGGGAGCTGTTTTTT	CASSLGHPGQGNTGELFF
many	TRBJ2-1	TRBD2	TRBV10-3	TGTGCCATCATGGGACTAGCGGGAGGGCCGAGTGAGCAGTTCTTC	CAIMGLAGGPSEQFF
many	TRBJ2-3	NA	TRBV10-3	TGTGCCATCAGTGGAGTGTTACAGGGTGCGCAGTATTTT	CAISGVLQGAQYF
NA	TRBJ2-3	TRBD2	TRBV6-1	TGTGCCAGCAAAGAACGCCTAGCGGACACAGATACGCAGTATTTT	CASKERLADTDTQYF
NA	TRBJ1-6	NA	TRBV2	TGTGCCAGCGGGAGTAAGGACCTTAGGAGGTCCTATAATTCACCCCTCCACTTT	CASGSKDLRRSYNSPLHF
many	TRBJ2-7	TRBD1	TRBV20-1	TGCAGTGCTAAGGGGACAGTAAACTCCTACGAGCAGTACTTC	CSAKGTVNSYEQYF
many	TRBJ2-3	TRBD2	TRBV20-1	TGCAGTGCTAGGAGGACTAGCGGGAGGGCCGGTACAGATACGCAGTATTTT	CSARRTSGRAGTDTQYF
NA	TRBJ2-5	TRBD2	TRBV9	TGTGCCAGCAGCGTAGGGCCCAGCGGGGATCGAAAAGAGACCCAGTACTTC	CASSVGPSGDRKETQYF
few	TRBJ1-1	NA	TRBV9	TGTGCCAGCAGCGTGGCCAACCAGATGAACACTGAAGCTTTCTTT	CASSVANQMNTEAFF
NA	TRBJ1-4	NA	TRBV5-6	TGTGCCAGCAGCTTCCAGAGAGGTGGTCCTGAAAAACTGTTTTTT	CASSFQRGGPEKLFF
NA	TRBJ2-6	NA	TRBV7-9	TGTGCCAGCAGCGGTTACCAGGGAGCTGGGGCCAACGTCCTGACTTTC	CASSGYQGAGANVLTF
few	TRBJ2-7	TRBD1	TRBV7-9	TGTGCCAGCAGCTTGGGCAGGGGGCAGGGCTCCTACGAGCAGTACTTC	CASSLGRGQGSYEQYF
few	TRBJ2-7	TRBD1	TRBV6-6	TGTGCCAGCAGTTCTGGTCAGGGGGCGAAGGAGCAGTACTTC	CASSSGQGAKEQYF
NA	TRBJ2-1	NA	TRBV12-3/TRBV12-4	TGTGCCAGCAGTTTCCAGGGGTCAGATGAGCAGTTCTTC	CASSFQGSDEQFF
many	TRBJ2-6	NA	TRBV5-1	TGCGCCAGCAGACCGGACTTTCCACGCTCTGGGGCCAACGTCCTGACTTTC	CASRPDFPRSGANVLTF
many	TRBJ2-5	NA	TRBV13	TGTGCCAGCAGCTTAGATCAAGGGGGAGAGACCCAGTACTTC	CASSLDQGGETQYF
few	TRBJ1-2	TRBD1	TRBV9	TGTGCCAGCAGCGAAGGGGACAGTAGCTATGGCTACACCTTC	CASSEGDSSYGYTF
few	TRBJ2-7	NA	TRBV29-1	TGCAGCGTTGAAGGCAGGGAAGATTACGAGCAGTACTTC	CSVEGREDYEQYF